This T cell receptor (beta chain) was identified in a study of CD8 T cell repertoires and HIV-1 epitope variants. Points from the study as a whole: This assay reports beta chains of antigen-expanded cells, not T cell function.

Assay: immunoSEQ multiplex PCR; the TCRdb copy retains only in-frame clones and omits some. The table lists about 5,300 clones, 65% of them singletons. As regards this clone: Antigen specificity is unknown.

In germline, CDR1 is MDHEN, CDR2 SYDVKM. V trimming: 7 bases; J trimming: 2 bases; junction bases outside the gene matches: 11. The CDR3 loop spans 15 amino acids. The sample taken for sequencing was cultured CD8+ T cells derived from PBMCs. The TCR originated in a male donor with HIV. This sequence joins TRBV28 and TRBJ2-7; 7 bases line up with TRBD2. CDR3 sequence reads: CASTPLADIPYEQYF. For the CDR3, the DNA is TGTGCCAGCACTCCCCTAGCGGATATACCCTACGAGCAGTACTTC.